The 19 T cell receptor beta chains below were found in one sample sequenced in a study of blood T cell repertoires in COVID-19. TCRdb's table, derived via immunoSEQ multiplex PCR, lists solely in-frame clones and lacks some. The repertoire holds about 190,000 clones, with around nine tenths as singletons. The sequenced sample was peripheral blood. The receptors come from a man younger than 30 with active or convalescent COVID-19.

The CDR3 sequence: CASRGARNTEAFF. The CDR3 DNA reads as TGTGCCAGCAGGGGGGCGAGGAACACTGAAGCTTTCTTT. The chain carries TRBV6-5 and TRBJ1-1; the D gene is possibly TRBD1 (6 bases). Germline V gene sequence: CDR1 MNHEY, CDR2 SVGAGI. The CDR3 runs 13 residues. The V end was cut by 6 bases, the J end by 1 base, with 9 bases between.

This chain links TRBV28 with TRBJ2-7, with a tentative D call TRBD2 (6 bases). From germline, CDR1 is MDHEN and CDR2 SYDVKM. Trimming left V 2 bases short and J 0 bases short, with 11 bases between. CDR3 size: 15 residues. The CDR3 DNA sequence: TGTGCCAGCAGTTTAGCCCCCGGGAGCTCCTACGAGCAGTACTTC. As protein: CASSLAPGSSYEQYF.

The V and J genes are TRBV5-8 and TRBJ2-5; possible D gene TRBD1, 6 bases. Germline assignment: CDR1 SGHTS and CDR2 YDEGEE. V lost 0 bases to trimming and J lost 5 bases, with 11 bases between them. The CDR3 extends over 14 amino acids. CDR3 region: CASSLGQDRETQYF. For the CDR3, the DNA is TGTGCCAGCAGCTTGGGGCAAGACAGGGAGACCCAGTACTTC.

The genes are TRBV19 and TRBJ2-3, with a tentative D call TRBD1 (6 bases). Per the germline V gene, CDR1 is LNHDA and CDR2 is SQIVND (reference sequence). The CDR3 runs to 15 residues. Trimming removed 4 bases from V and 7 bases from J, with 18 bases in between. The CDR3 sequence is CASSTQGSGVNTQYF. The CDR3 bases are TGTGCCAGTAGTACTCAGGGGAGCGGTGTGAATACGCAGTATTTT.

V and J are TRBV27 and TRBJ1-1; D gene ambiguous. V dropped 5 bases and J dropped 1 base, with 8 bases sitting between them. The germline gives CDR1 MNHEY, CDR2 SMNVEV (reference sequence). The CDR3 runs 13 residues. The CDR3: CASSRGSNTEAFF. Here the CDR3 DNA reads TGTGCCAGCAGTCGAGGGTCGAACACTGAAGCTTTCTTT.

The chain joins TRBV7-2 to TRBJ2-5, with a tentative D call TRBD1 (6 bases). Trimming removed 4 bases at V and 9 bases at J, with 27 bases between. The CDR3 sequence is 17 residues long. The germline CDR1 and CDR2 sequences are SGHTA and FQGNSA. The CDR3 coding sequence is TGTGCCAGCAGCTCGCCTAGGGTGAGGGGGAAAATACTGGCCCAGTACTTC. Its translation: CASSSPRVRGKILAQYF.

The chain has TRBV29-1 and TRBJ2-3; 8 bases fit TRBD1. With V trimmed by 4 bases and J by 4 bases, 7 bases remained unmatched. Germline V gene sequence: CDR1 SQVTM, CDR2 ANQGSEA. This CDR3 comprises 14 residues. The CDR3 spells CSVVPDRAADTQYF. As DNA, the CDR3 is TGCAGCGTTGTCCCGGACAGGGCGGCAGATACGCAGTATTTT.

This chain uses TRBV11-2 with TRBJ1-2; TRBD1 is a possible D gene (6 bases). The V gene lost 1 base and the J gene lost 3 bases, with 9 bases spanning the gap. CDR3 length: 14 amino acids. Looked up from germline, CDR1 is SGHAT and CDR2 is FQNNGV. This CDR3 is CASSLGRGDYGYTF. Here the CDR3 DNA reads TGTGCCAGCAGCTTAGGCAGGGGAGACTATGGCTACACCTTC.

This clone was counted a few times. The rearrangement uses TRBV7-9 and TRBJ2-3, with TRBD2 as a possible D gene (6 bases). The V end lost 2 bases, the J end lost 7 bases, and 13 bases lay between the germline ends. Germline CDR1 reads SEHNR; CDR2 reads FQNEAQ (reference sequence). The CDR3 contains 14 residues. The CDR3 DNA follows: TGTGCCAGCAGCTTAATACTAGCTCTAAATACGCAGTATTTT. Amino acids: CASSLILALNTQYF. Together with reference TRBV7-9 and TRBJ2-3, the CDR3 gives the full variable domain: DTGVSQNPRHKITKRGQNVTFRCDPISEHNRLYWYRQTLGQGPEFLTYFQNEAQLEKSRLLSDRFSAERPKGSFSTLEIQRTEQGDSAMYLCASSLILALNTQYFGPGTRLTVL.

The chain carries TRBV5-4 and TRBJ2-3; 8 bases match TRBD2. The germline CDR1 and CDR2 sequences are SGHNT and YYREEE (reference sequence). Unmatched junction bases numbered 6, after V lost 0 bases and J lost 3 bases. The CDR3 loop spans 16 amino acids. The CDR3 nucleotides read TGTGCCAGCAGCTTGGCCTCGACTAGCGATACAGATACGCAGTATTTT. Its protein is CASSLASTSDTDTQYF.

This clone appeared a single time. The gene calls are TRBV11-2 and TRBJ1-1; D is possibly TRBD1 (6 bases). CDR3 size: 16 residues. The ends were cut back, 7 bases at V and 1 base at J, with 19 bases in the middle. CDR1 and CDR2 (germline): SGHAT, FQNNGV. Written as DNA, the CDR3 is TGTGCCAGCACCAACAGTGTGGGGGCGTCGAACACTGAAGCTTTCTTT. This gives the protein CASTNSVGASNTEAFF.

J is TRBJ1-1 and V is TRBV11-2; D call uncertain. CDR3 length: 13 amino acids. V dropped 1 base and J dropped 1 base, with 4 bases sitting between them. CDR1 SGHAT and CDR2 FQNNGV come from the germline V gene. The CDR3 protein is CASSLGGNTEAFF. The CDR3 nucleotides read TGTGCCAGCAGCTTAGGAGGGAACACTGAAGCTTTCTTT.

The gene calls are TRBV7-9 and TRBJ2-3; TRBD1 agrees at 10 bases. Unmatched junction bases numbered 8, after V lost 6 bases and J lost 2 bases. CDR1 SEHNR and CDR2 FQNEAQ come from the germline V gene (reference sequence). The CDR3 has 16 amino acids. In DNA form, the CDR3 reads TGTGCCAGCAGGCGTCCCGGGACAGGGGACACAGATACGCAGTATTTT. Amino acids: CASRRPGTGDTDTQYF.

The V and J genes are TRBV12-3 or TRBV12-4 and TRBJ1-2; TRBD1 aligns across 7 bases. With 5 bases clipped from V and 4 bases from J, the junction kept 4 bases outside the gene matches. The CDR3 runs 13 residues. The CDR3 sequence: CASSPGTVYGYTF. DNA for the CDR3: TGTGCCAGCAGTCCCGGGACAGTCTATGGCTACACCTTC.

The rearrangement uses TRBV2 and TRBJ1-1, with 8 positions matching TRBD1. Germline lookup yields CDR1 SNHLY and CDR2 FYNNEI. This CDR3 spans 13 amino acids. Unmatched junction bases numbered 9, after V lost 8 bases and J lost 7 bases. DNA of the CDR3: TGTGCCAGCTCCCTGGACAGGGTTTTTGAAGCTTTCTTT. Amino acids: CASSLDRVFEAFF. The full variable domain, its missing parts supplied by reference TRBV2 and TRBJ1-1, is EPEVTQTPSHQVTQMGQEVILRCVPISNHLYFYWYRQILGQKVEFLVSFYNNEISEKSEIFDDQFSVERPDGSNFTLKIRSTKLEDSAMYFCASSLDRVFEAFFGQGTRLTVV.

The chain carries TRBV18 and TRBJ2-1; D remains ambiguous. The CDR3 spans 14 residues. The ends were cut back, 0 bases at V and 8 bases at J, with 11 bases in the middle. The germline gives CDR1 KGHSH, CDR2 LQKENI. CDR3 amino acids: CASSPPYLGDEQFF. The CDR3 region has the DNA TGTGCCAGCTCACCACCGTATCTGGGCGATGAGCAGTTCTTC.

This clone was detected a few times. The CDR3 DNA is TGTGCCAGCAGCGTAGATGCGGGAGGGGGGAATGAGCAGTTCTTC. Encoded protein: CASSVDAGGGNEQFF. V and J are TRBV9 and TRBJ2-1, with TRBD2 matching 9 bases. This CDR3 spans 15 amino acids. V lost 0 bases to trimming and J lost 7 bases; unmatched junction nucleotides: 5. The germline gives CDR1 SGDLS, CDR2 YYNGEE.

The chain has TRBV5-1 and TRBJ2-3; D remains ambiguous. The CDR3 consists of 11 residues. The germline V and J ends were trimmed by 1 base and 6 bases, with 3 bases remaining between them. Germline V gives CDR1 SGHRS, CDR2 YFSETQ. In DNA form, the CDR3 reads TGCGCCAGCAGCTTGTCGGATACGCAGTATTTT. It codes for CASSLSDTQYF.

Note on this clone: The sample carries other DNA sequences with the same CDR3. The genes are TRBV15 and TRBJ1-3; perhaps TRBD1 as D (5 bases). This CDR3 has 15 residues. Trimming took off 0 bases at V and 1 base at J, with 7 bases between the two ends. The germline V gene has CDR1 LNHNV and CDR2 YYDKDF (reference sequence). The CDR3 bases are TGTGCCACCAGCAGAGATCGGGGGTCTGGAAACACCATATATTTT. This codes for CATSRDRGSGNTIYF.